Listed below are T cell receptor beta chains from one sample, sequenced in a study of PD-1 blockade in classical Hodgkin lymphoma. Clones were sequenced by immunoSEQ multiplex PCR, and TCRdb holds only the in-frame ones, with some missing. The sample contains about 93,000 clones, roughly 79% of which appear only once. Sequencing used peripheral blood mononuclear cells (PBMCs), obtained before the second cycle of nivolumab. Source of these receptors: a human donor with classical Hodgkin lymphoma. The CDR3 runs from the conserved cysteine through the conserved F or W. Clone sizes are given selectively: once, few, many, or a class where the clone is expanded.

CDR3 protein,clone size,CDR3 length,V gene,J gene
CASSLGFLRERAFF,.,14,TRBV5-1,TRBJ1-1
CASSLVSYEQYF,.,12,TRBV7-2,TRBJ2-7
CASSIVGYGTENTEAFF,few,17,TRBV19,TRBJ1-1
CASSAPSRTGGLGTEAFF,.,18,TRBV2,TRBJ1-1
CASSLDPGGTGELFF,.,15,TRBV7-7,TRBJ2-2
CASSFAPAASYNEQFF,.,16,TRBV5-4,TRBJ2-1
CASSPRGRSEAFF,.,13,TRBV4-3,TRBJ1-1
CASSPLGYEQYF,.,12,TRBV6-5,TRBJ2-7
CASSDDRAGDTQYF,.,14,TRBV5-1,TRBJ2-3
CASSLVPGELFF,.,12,TRBV7-3,TRBJ2-2
CASRQVNTEAFF,.,12,TRBV5-1,TRBJ1-1
CASRQGRYSNQPQHF,once,15,TRBV6-5,TRBJ1-5
CASSLAGGSTGELFF,few,15,TRBV13,TRBJ2-2
CAWSVGAGGRTDTQYF,.,16,TRBV30,TRBJ2-3
CSVGQTSGSTFF,.,12,TRBV29-1,TRBJ2-1
CAISELGGEQYF,.,12,TRBV10-3,TRBJ2-7
CASSTLQAFSGANVLTF,.,17,TRBV19,TRBJ2-6
CASSLGSRGLYTEAFF,.,16,TRBV5-5,TRBJ1-1